This T cell receptor beta chain was recorded in a study of somatic mutations in cytotoxic T cells in rheumatoid arthritis. Looking at the study overall: No treatment had yet been given when patient blood (approximately 33 ml EDTA) was drawn, right after diagnosis.

Magnetic beads with positive selection isolated CD4+ and CD8+ fractions, whose purity was verified by flow cytometry. Whole-study findings and limits: Between rheumatoid arthritis patients and age-matched healthy controls, CD8+ T-cell clonality showed no significant difference. Unlike healthy controls, rheumatoid arthritis patients had CD8+ clonality that increased with age.

The CDR3 runs 15 residues. V lost 6 bases and J lost 5; bases outside the gene matches: 8. Germline V gene lookup returns CDR1 SGHAT and CDR2 FQNNGV. TCRdb keeps only in-frame clones here, not all; method: immunoSEQ multiplex PCR. This sample has approximately 14,000 clones; approximately 77% occur once, and the top ten carry 10%. This clone was observed a handful of times. What it binds is not known. The TCR was taken from an adult with rheumatoid arthritis. The sample comprised CD8+ T cells sorted from blood. The V gene is TRBV11-2, the J gene TRBJ2-1; 9 bases line up with TRBD2. CDR3 amino acids: CASRHSGGIHNEQFF. In DNA, the CDR3 is TGTGCCAGCAGACATAGCGGGGGTATTCACAATGAGCAGTTCTTC.